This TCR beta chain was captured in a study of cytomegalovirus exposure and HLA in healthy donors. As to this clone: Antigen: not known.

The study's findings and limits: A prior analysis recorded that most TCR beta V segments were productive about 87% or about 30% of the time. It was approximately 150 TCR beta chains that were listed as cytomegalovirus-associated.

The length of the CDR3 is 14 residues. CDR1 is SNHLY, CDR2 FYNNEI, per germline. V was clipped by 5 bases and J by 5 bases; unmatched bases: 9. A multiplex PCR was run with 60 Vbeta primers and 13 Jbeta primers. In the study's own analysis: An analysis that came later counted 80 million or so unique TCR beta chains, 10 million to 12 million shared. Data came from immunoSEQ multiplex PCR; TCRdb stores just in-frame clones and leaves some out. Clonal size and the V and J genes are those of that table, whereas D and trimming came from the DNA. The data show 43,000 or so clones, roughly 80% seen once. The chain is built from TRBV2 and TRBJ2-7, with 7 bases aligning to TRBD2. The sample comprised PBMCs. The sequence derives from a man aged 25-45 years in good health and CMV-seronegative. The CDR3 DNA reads TGTGCCAGCAGTTATACTGGGACTATCCACGAGCAGTACTTC. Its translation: CASSYTGTIHEQYF.